This T cell receptor beta chain was sequenced during a study of blood T cell repertoires in COVID-19. Original processing methods: For nucleated cells, counts were estimated from reference gene primer amplification. Here immunoSEQ multiplex PCR was the method, and the copy in TCRdb shows in-frame clones only, minus some. V and J calls and clone size are given by that table; D and trimming were obtained from the DNA. The sample yields more than 140,000 clones, 75% to 85% seen once. CDR3 length: 15 amino acids. Per the germline V gene, CDR1 is SGHAT and CDR2 is FQNNGV. V shed 5 bases and J 6 bases; nucleotides not matched to a gene: 7.

This chain uses TRBV11-2 with TRBJ1-6; the match to TRBD1 covers 7 bases. The sequence derives from a woman aged 45 to 65 in a cohort sampled during active or convalescent COVID-19. What was sequenced was peripheral blood. Here the CDR3 reads CASSRQGPLNSPLHF. For the CDR3, the DNA is TGTGCCAGCAGCCGACAGGGCCCCCTTAATTCACCCCTCCACTTT.